These 19 T cell receptor beta chains came from one sample sequenced in a study of blood T cell repertoires in COVID-19. The assay was immunoSEQ multiplex PCR, and TCRdb's table has in-frame clones only and misses some. The table has over 250,000 clones, roughly 87% seen once; the top ten hold 10% to 15%. The sample taken for sequencing was peripheral blood. The receptors come from a human donor in a cohort sampled during active COVID-19.

The gene calls are TRBV16 and TRBJ1-2, with D possibly TRBD1 on 5 matching bases. Trimming left V 0 bases short and J 3 bases short, with 8 bases between. This CDR3 contains 14 residues. Looked up from germline, CDR1 is KGHSY and CDR2 is FQNENV. The DNA of the CDR3 is TGTGCCAGCAGCCAATCGCGGGGGGACTATGGCTACACCTTC. It is translated as CASSQSRGDYGYTF.

The rearrangement links TRBV20-1 to TRBJ2-1, with a weak D call TRBD1 (5 bases). The V and J ends lost 3 bases and 2 bases respectively, with 11 bases between them. The length of the CDR3 is 14 residues. Germline V CDR1 and CDR2: DFQATT, SNEGSKA (reference sequence). This CDR3 is CSASWQGTYNEQFF. The CDR3, as DNA: TGCAGTGCTAGTTGGCAGGGTACCTACAATGAGCAGTTCTTC.

The gene calls are TRBV11-3 and TRBJ2-3, with TRBD2 matching over 8 bases. CDR3 length: 15 amino acids. Germline trimming cut 2 bases from V and 2 bases from J; bases unmatched to any gene: 3. From germline, CDR1 is SGHNT and CDR2 YENEEA. CDR3 in DNA: TGTGCCAGCAGCTTAACTAGCGGTTACACAGATACGCAGTATTTT. As protein: CASSLTSGYTDTQYF.

V usage is TRBV30 and J usage is TRBJ2-3; weak D call: TRBD2 (7 bases). Trimming stripped 1 base from V and 1 base from J, with 15 bases between. The CDR3 extends over 16 amino acids. Germline loops: CDR1 GTSNPN, CDR2 SVGIG (reference sequence). The CDR3 spells CAWSAFRGGRTDTQYF. In nucleotides, the CDR3 is TGTGCCTGGAGTGCCTTCAGGGGAGGGCGCACAGATACGCAGTATTTT.

This chain connects TRBV27 to TRBJ2-3; D is possibly TRBD2 (6 bases). The V and J ends lost 2 bases and 4 bases respectively, with 7 bases between them. Germline V lookup: CDR1 MNHEY, CDR2 SMNVEV (reference sequence). The CDR3 is made up of 13 amino acids. In nucleotides, the CDR3 is TGTGCCAGCAGTTTAAGGGAGGCAGATACGCAGTATTTT. Amino acids: CASSLREADTQYF.

The chain recombines TRBV7-9 with TRBJ1-2; weak D call: TRBD1 (5 bases). Trimming stripped 2 bases from V and 2 bases from J, with 6 bases between. CDR3 size: 13 residues. From germline, CDR1 is SEHNR and CDR2 FQNEAQ (reference sequence). The CDR3 nucleotides read TGTGCCAGCAGCTTAAGGGGAAACTATGGCTACACCTTC. Translating gives CASSLRGNYGYTF. The full variable domain, rest sourced from reference TRBV7-9 and TRBJ1-2, is DTGVSQNPRHKITKRGQNVTFRCDPISEHNRLYWYRQTLGQGPEFLTYFQNEAQLEKSRLLSDRFSAERPKGSFSTLEIQRTEQGDSAMYLCASSLRGNYGYTFGSGTRLTVV.

The V call is TRBV7-3, the J call TRBJ2-1; TRBD1 matches 9 bases. V shed 6 bases and J 10 bases; nucleotides not matched to a gene: 7. This CDR3 has 13 amino acids. Germline CDR1 is SGHTA and CDR2 is FQGTGA. In nucleotides, the CDR3 is TGTGCCAGCAGGAACCCCGGGACAGGGGAGCAGTTCTTC. Translation: CASRNPGTGEQFF.

V usage is TRBV14 and J usage is TRBJ2-5; 11 bases fit TRBD2. CDR1 is SGHDN and CDR2 is FVKESK in the germline V gene. V shed 1 base, J shed 0 bases, and the junction held 4 bases outside the gene matches. CDR3 length: 17 amino acids. The CDR3 spells CASSQGQLAGDQETQYF. Here the CDR3 DNA reads TGTGCCAGCAGCCAAGGCCAACTAGCGGGAGACCAAGAGACCCAGTACTTC.

J is TRBJ2-5 and V is TRBV11-2; D not resolved. This CDR3 region has 15 residues. Trimming took 2 bases from V and 1 from J, leaving 11 bases between them. Germline CDR1 is SGHAT and CDR2 is FQNNGV. CDR3 sequence reads: CASSLFRGSQETQYF. The CDR3 nucleotides are TGTGCCAGCAGCTTATTTCGTGGCTCCCAAGAGACCCAGTACTTC. Drawing the rest from reference TRBV11-2 and TRBJ2-5, the complete variable domain is EAGVAQSPRYKIIEKRQSVAFWCNPISGHATLYWYQQILGQGPKLLIQFQNNGVVDDSQLPKDRFSAERLKGVDSTLKIQPAKLEDSAVYLCASSLFRGSQETQYFGPGTRLLVL.

The chain combines TRBV19 with TRBJ1-1; D perhaps matches TRBD1 (6 bases). The V and J ends lost 6 bases and 1 base respectively, with 12 bases between them. The CDR3 runs 14 residues. Germline V gene data show CDR1 as LNHDA and CDR2 as SQIVND (reference sequence). The CDR3 DNA reads as TGTGCCAGTAGACACCTGGGACAGAACACTGAAGCTTTCTTT. This codes for CASRHLGQNTEAFF. Combining the CDR3 with reference TRBV19 and TRBJ1-1 gives the whole variable domain DGGITQSPKYLFRKEGQNVTLSCEQNLNHDAMYWYRQDPGQGLRLIYYSQIVNDFQKGDIAEGYSVSREKKESFPLTVTSAQKNPTAFYLCASRHLGQNTEAFFGQGTRLTVV.

V usage is TRBV27 and J usage is TRBJ2-7; 9 bases fit TRBD1. V lost 5 bases and J lost 5; bases outside the gene matches: 4. Germline CDR1 is MNHEY and CDR2 is SMNVEV (reference sequence). This CDR3 is 13 amino acids long. Here the CDR3 reads CASSRTGEDEQYF. CDR3 sequence (DNA): TGTGCCAGCAGTAGGACAGGGGAGGACGAGCAGTACTTC.

V gene TRBV4-1 combines with J gene TRBJ2-5; no clear D. Trimming took off 1 base at V and 5 bases at J, with 2 bases between the two ends. The V gene's germline CDR1 is MGHRA and CDR2 YSYEKL. The CDR3 length is 11 residues. CDR3 nucleotides: TGCGCCAGCAGCCAAGCGGAGACCCAGTACTTC. Its protein is CASSQAETQYF.

This chain joins TRBV7-2 and TRBJ2-1; 7 bases match TRBD2. The CDR3 runs 13 residues. Germline V lookup: CDR1 SGHTA, CDR2 FQGNSA. V dropped 6 bases and J dropped 6; count of bases not matched to a gene: 5. The CDR3 bases are TGTGCCAGCAGTCAGCAGCGGGGCAATGAGCAGTTCTTC. Residues: CASSQQRGNEQFF. The whole variable domain, filled in from reference TRBV7-2 and TRBJ2-1, reads GAGVSQSPSNKVTEKGKDVELRCDPISGHTALYWYRQSLGQGLEFLIYFQGNSAPDKSGLPSDRFSAERTGGSVSTLTIQRTQQEDSAVYLCASSQQRGNEQFFGPGTRLTVL.

The table lists this clone with a few counts. The CDR3 bases are TGCGCCAGCAGCACCGACAACGGTAAAGAGACCCAGTACTTC. As protein: CASSTDNGKETQYF. This rearrangement joins TRBV5-1 to TRBJ2-5; D ambiguous. The CDR3 is made up of 14 amino acids. Germline CDR1 reads SGHRS; CDR2 reads YFSETQ. Trimming left V 4 bases short and J 3 bases short, with 13 bases between. Drawing the rest from reference TRBV5-1 and TRBJ2-5, the complete variable domain is KAGVTQTPRYLIKTRGQQVTLSCSPISGHRSVSWYQQTPGQGLQFLFEYFSETQRNKGNFPGRFSGRQFSNSRSEMNVSTLELGDSALYLCASSTDNGKETQYFGPGTRLLVL.

V gene TRBV10-2 combines with J gene TRBJ1-1, with D perhaps TRBD1 (5 bases). The V end lost 4 bases, the J end lost 3 bases, and 9 bases lay between the germline ends. Germline CDR1 is WSHSY and CDR2 is SAAADI. The CDR3 is 13 amino acids. This CDR3 reads CASSVGAYTEAFF. The CDR3 bases are TGCGCCAGCAGTGTAGGGGCCTACACTGAAGCTTTCTTT.

J is TRBJ1-1 and V is TRBV29-1; no clear D. This CDR3 comprises 13 residues. V was cut by 2 bases and J by 5 bases, with 12 bases left in between. CDR1 and CDR2 (germline): SQVTM, ANQGSEA. This chain's CDR3 is CSVEFRLRTEAFF. The CDR3 coding sequence is TGCAGCGTTGAATTTCGCCTCAGGACTGAAGCTTTCTTT.

CDR3 residues: CASSPGNQLAGVWNEQFF. DNA of the CDR3: TGTGCCAGCAGCCCGGGGAACCAACTAGCCGGGGTATGGAATGAGCAGTTCTTC. The chain joins TRBV5-6 to TRBJ2-1, with D perhaps TRBD2 (6 bases). The CDR3 spans 18 residues. V was cut by 4 bases and J by 7 bases, with 27 bases left in between. Per germline, CDR1 SGHDT and CDR2 YYEEEE.

CDR3 protein: CASSLAASGGYYEQYF. CDR3 DNA: TGTGCCAGCAGCTTGGCCGCTAGCGGGGGCTACTACGAGCAGTACTTC. V is TRBV5-4 and J is TRBJ2-7; TRBD2 matches at 10 bases. V dropped 0 bases and J dropped 3; count of bases not matched to a gene: 6. The germline CDR1 and CDR2 sequences are SGHNT and YYREEE (reference sequence). The CDR3 runs to 16 residues. The full variable domain, rest sourced from reference TRBV5-4 and TRBJ2-7, is ETGVTQSPTHLIKTRGQQVTLRCSSQSGHNTVSWYQQALGQGPQFIFQYYREEENGRGNFPPRFSGLQFPNYSSELNVNALELDDSALYLCASSLAASGGYYEQYFGPGTRLTVT.

The chain carries TRBV19 and TRBJ2-7; D is uncertain. The CDR3 length is 11 residues. V was cut by 1 base and J by 9 bases, with 7 bases left in between. Germline loops: CDR1 LNHDA, CDR2 SQIVND (reference sequence). The CDR3 loop reads CASSIGEAQYF. The CDR3 nucleotides read TGTGCCAGTAGTATAGGAGAGGCGCAGTACTTC. Full variable domain (missing parts from reference TRBV19 and TRBJ2-7): DGGITQSPKYLFRKEGQNVTLSCEQNLNHDAMYWYRQDPGQGLRLIYYSQIVNDFQKGDIAEGYSVSREKKESFPLTVTSAQKNPTAFYLCASSIGEAQYFGPGTRLTVT.